These 32 T cell receptor beta chains share one sample of origin, sequenced in a study of blood T cells in healthy people across ages (dated by TCRdb to about 2015). The library was built by means of 5' RACE. Sequenced on an Illumina HiSeq 2500. The second PCR ran for roughly 7 to 11 cycles and used a J-beta primer mix along with a sample-barcoded 5' primer. TCRdb itself trimmed the public reads at Q25 with fastp, ran MiXCR and retained productive beta chains. Entries that share a CDR3 protein sequence are merged under the most common genes and DNA. The sample table shows about 1.7 million distinct CDR3 sequences, and roughly 28% are seen once. Clones ranked in the top ten supply 7.7% of the sample. The material sequenced was blood. These receptors were collected from a woman younger than 45 in good health.

This clonotype was observed a handful of times. The chain has TRBV24-1 and TRBJ2-5; possible D gene TRBD2, 5 bases. V was shortened by 5 bases and J by 0 bases, with 9 bases between the two germline ends. Germline V gene data show CDR1 as KGHDR and CDR2 as SFDVKD. The CDR3 totals 14 residues. The CDR3 spells CATSGAAYQETQYF. CDR3 sequence (DNA): TGTGCCACCAGTGGAGCGGCGTACCAAGAGACCCAGTACTTC.

The CDR3 DNA sequence: TGTGCCAGCAGCGTCTCAGCCTACAATGAGCAGTTCTTC. Encoded protein: CASSVSAYNEQFF. This chain connects TRBV7-9 to TRBJ2-1; no reliable D call. CDR1 and CDR2 (germline): SEHNR, FQNEAQ (reference sequence). The V end was cut by 5 bases, the J end by 2 bases, with 7 bases between. CDR3 length: 13 amino acids.

The table lists this clonotype with a few counts. The chain carries TRBV12-3 or TRBV12-4 and TRBJ2-1; TRBD2 matches 10 bases. Trimming removed 2 bases from V and 7 bases from J; junction bases left unmatched: 11. The CDR3 is made up of 17 amino acids. The CDR3 DNA follows: TGTGCCAGCAGTTTAAGGGGGCTAGCGGGAGATAGGAATGAGCAGTTCTTC. Protein sequence: CASSLRGLAGDRNEQFF.

The V and J genes are TRBV2 and TRBJ1-6; the D gene is possibly TRBD1 (6 bases). Germline V gene lookup returns CDR1 SNHLY and CDR2 FYNNEI. The CDR3 length is 14 residues. Trimming removed 8 bases from V and 10 bases from J, with 18 bases in between. CDR3 region: CASEPEGRGSPLHF. CDR3 nucleotides: TGTGCCAGCGAGCCGGAGGGCAGGGGCTCACCCCTCCACTTT.

The table lists this clonotype with many counts. The V call is TRBV12-3 or TRBV12-4, the J call TRBJ2-5; no reliable D call. The CDR3 spans 11 residues. Trimming pared 1 base from V and 6 bases from J, leaving 3 bases between. The CDR3 region has the DNA TGTGCCAGCAGTTTAGTCCAGACCCAGTACTTC. Translating gives CASSLVQTQYF.

This clonotype came up many times. The chain uses TRBV6-5 and TRBJ2-5, with D maybe TRBD2 (7 bases). Trimming took 5 bases from V and 6 from J, leaving 22 bases between them. The CDR3 covers 16 residues. CDR1 is MNHEY and CDR2 is SVGAGI in the germline V gene. The CDR3 bases are TGTGCCAGCAGTATCACCCGGGGGGCGCCGGGAAAGACCCAGTACTTC. This codes for CASSITRGAPGKTQYF.

The V and J genes are TRBV7-2 and TRBJ2-5; TRBD2 agrees at 13 bases. With 4 bases clipped from V and 5 bases from J, the junction kept 10 bases outside the gene matches. The germline gives CDR1 SGHTA, CDR2 FQGNSA. The CDR3 totals 17 residues. The CDR3: CASSYGRTSGSRETQYF. The CDR3 DNA sequence: TGTGCCAGCAGCTATGGCCGGACTAGCGGGAGCAGGGAGACCCAGTACTTC.

Comment on this clonotype: Mismatch with germline at one junction end may stem from a read error. The chain has TRBV11-2 and TRBJ2-4, with a tentative D call TRBD2 (5 bases). The V gene's germline CDR1 is SGHAT and CDR2 FQNNGV. The CDR3 is 16 amino acids. The CDR3 coding sequence is TGTGCCAGCAGTTCCTATCCATTCCTAGCCAAAAACACTCAGTACTTC. This gives the protein CASSSYPFLAKNTQYF. Together with reference TRBV11-2 and TRBJ2-4, the CDR3 gives the full variable domain: EAGVAQSPRYKIIEKRQSVAFWCNPISGHATLYWYQQILGQGPKLLIQFQNNGVVDDSQLPKDRFSAERLKGVDSTLKIQPAKLEDSAVYLCASSSYPFLAKNTQYFGAGTRLSVL.

The rearrangement joins TRBV14 to TRBJ1-2; tentatively, D is TRBD1 (6 bases). Germline values: CDR1 SGHDN, CDR2 FVKESK. With 5 bases removed from V and 4 bases from J, the gap between germline ends came to 23 bases. The CDR3 spans 17 residues. The CDR3 reads CASSTTLWGLLSYGYTF. The CDR3 DNA reads as TGTGCCAGCAGCACAACGCTCTGGGGGCTTTTAAGCTATGGCTACACCTTC.

This clonotype turned up a few times. This chain links TRBV5-1 with TRBJ2-7; D is perhaps TRBD1 (6 bases). The CDR3 spans 15 residues. The germline V gene encodes CDR1 SGHRS and CDR2 YFSETQ. Deletions cut 4 bases from V and 0 bases from J, with 14 bases between. This CDR3 reads CASSQGTANSYEQYF. CDR3 nucleotide sequence: TGCGCCAGCAGCCAGGGGACGGCGAACTCCTACGAGCAGTACTTC.

The chain combines TRBV29-1 with TRBJ1-1; D ambiguous. In germline, CDR1 is SQVTM, CDR2 ANQGSEA. The CDR3 sequence is 10 residues long. Between the trimmed V and J ends, which lost 8 bases and 3 bases, there was a span of 7 bases. This CDR3 is CSTVDTEAFF. The CDR3 nucleotides read TGCAGCACAGTGGACACTGAAGCTTTCTTT.

The chain has TRBV12-3 or TRBV12-4 and TRBJ1-2, with TRBD1 as a possible D gene (6 bases). This CDR3 is 13 amino acids long. Deletions cut 7 bases from V and 3 bases from J, with 12 bases between. CDR3 nucleotide sequence: TGTGCCAGCATGAAAGACAGGTACTATGGCTACACCTTC. As protein: CASMKDRYYGYTF.

Notes on this clonotype: A much larger clone differs by one base, so this may be a read error. The chain is built from TRBV10-3 and TRBJ2-1, with 10 bases fitting TRBD2. The germline CDR1 and CDR2 sequences are ENHRY and SYGVKD. The trim removed 4 bases at V and 0 bases at J, leaving 3 bases unmatched. The CDR3 sequence is 16 residues long. CDR3 region: CAISALAGSSYNEQFF. CDR3 nucleotide sequence: TGTGCCATCAGTGCACTAGCGGGGAGCTCCTACAATGAGCAGTTCTTC.

This clonotype has just a few counts. Relative to the germline gene, one junction end is altered; a read error may explain this. The chain uses TRBV2 and TRBJ2-1; D tentatively fits TRBD1 or TRBD2 (5 bases each). Germline loops: CDR1 SNHLY, CDR2 FYNNEI. The CDR3 is 10 residues long. The CDR3 coding sequence is TGTGCCTGCAGGGACGATGAGCAGTTCTTC. This encodes CACRDDEQFF.

This clonotype appeared a few times. The V and J genes are TRBV4-1 and TRBJ1-1, with D possibly being TRBD1 (6 bases). The CDR3 has 15 residues. V lost 0 bases and J lost 6, with 14 bases in between. Germline V CDR1 and CDR2: MGHRA, YSYEKL. The DNA of the CDR3 is TGCGCCAGCAGCCAAGACCCTGGACAGCCCCCTGAAGCTTTCTTT. Translating it yields CASSQDPGQPPEAFF.

On this clonotype itself: A read error is possible here, since a much larger clone lies one base away. The chain carries TRBV28 and TRBJ2-5; no clear D. The CDR3 is made up of 14 amino acids. Germline V gene lookup returns CDR1 MDHEN and CDR2 SYDVKM. The CDR3 DNA is TGTACCAGCACCGACACCAAGGGTAGGGAGACCCAGTACTTC. It encodes CTSTDTKGRETQYF.

This clonotype was seen repeatedly, ten times or more. CDR3 in DNA: TGTGCCACCAGTGAAAACACAGATACGCAGTATTTT. Its protein product is CATSENTDTQYF. The rearrangement links TRBV24-1 to TRBJ2-3; D uncertain. V dropped 4 bases and J dropped 2 bases, with 3 bases sitting between them. The CDR3 is made up of 12 amino acids. Germline CDR1 is KGHDR and CDR2 is SFDVKD.

Concerning this clonotype itself: One end of the junction does not line up with germline, which may come from a read error. The chain uses TRBV4-1 and TRBJ2-3; D gene ambiguous. Looked up from germline, CDR1 is MGHRA and CDR2 is YSYEKL. This CDR3 contains 12 residues. CDR3 nucleotide sequence: TGCGCCAGCAGCCAACCCCTGGATATGCAGTATTTT. Encoded protein: CASSQPLDMQYF.

The table lists this clonotype with many counts. This chain links TRBV20-1 with TRBJ1-2; D not resolved. Germline V gene sequence: CDR1 DFQATT, CDR2 SNEGSKA (reference sequence). The CDR3 totals 10 residues. Trimming stripped 6 bases from V and 2 bases from J, with 4 bases between. The CDR3 coding sequence is TGCAGTGCGCAGAACTATGGCTACACCTTC. It encodes CSAQNYGYTF.

The rearrangement joins TRBV7-2 to TRBJ2-7; the match to TRBD2 covers 7 bases. Germline trimming cut 7 bases from V and 6 bases from J; bases unmatched to any gene: 9. This CDR3 contains 13 residues. The germline V gene encodes CDR1 SGHTA and CDR2 FQGNSA. CDR3 amino acids: CASTGAGSREQYF. The CDR3 nucleotides are TGTGCCAGCACGGGAGCGGGAAGTCGCGAGCAGTACTTC.

In this sample, this clonotype turned up many times. V usage is TRBV29-1 and J usage is TRBJ2-1; no definite D call. V was shortened by 4 bases and J by 10 bases, with 8 bases between the two germline ends. CDR3 size: 10 residues. Germline V gives CDR1 SQVTM, CDR2 ANQGSEA. This CDR3 reads CSVGTPEQFF. The CDR3 nucleotides are TGCAGCGTTGGCACACCGGAGCAGTTCTTC.

CDR3 nucleotides: TGTGCCAGCAGTCCACAGGGGGGTAGGAACACTGAAGCTTTCTTT. The encoded protein is CASSPQGGRNTEAFF. The gene calls are TRBV12-3 or TRBV12-4 and TRBJ1-1; 8 positions match TRBD1. V lost 5 bases to trimming and J lost 1 base; unmatched junction nucleotides: 6. CDR3 length: 15 residues.

V is TRBV4-3 and J is TRBJ1-6; D call uncertain. The CDR3 length is 16 residues. V lost 0 bases and J 11 bases, leaving 17 bases between the germline ends. From germline, CDR1 is LGHNA and CDR2 YSLEER. CDR3 residues: CASSQDPHGDNPPLHF. Written as DNA, the CDR3 is TGCGCCAGCAGCCAAGATCCTCACGGCGACAATCCACCCCTCCACTTT.

The V and J genes are TRBV4-3 and TRBJ2-7; TRBD2 aligns across 12 bases. The trim removed 1 base at V and 7 bases at J, leaving 14 bases unmatched. CDR3 length equals 18 residues. Germline lookup yields CDR1 LGHNA and CDR2 YSLEER. For the CDR3, the DNA is TGCGCCAGCAGCCAAGGCCTAGGACTAGCGGGATCGGAGGGGGAGCAGTACTTC. It specifies CASSQGLGLAGSEGEQYF.

This clonotype was detected a few times. The genes are TRBV7-9 and TRBJ1-5; 9 nucleotides align to TRBD1. The CDR3 covers 16 residues. Germline loops: CDR1 SEHNR, CDR2 FQNEAQ (reference sequence). The trim removed 3 bases at V and 1 base at J, leaving 4 bases unmatched. The CDR3 coding sequence is TGTGCCAGCAGCTTTACAGGGGGCGGAAGCAATCAGCCCCAGCATTTT. Translation gives CASSFTGGGSNQPQHF.

This clonotype was observed a handful of times. DNA for the CDR3: TGTGCCAGCAGCGCAGGGTTTGCGAGGGAACTGTTTTTT. It translates to CASSAGFARELFF. The chain couples TRBV7-7 to TRBJ1-4, with D possibly being TRBD1 (5 bases). Trimming pared 5 bases from V and 12 bases from J, leaving 16 bases between. Germline loops: CDR1 SSHAT, CDR2 FNYEAQ (reference sequence). This CDR3 region has 13 residues.

There are a few counts of this clonotype. V is TRBV7-2 and J is TRBJ2-3; 8 nucleotides agree with TRBD1. The V gene's germline CDR1 is SGHTA and CDR2 FQGNSA. Trimming removed 8 bases from V and 0 bases from J; junction bases left unmatched: 7. The CDR3 totals 15 residues. The CDR3 protein is CASAGQGGSTDTQYF. CDR3 coding DNA: TGTGCCAGCGCCGGACAGGGAGGTAGCACAGATACGCAGTATTTT.

In this sample, this clonotype turned up a few times. The chain couples TRBV2 to TRBJ2-5; unclear D gene. V dropped 7 bases and J dropped 4 bases, with 7 bases sitting between them. The CDR3 covers 11 residues. CDR1 is SNHLY and CDR2 is FYNNEI in the germline V gene. The CDR3 loop is CASTSAETQYF. The CDR3 coding sequence is TGTGCCAGCACTTCGGCAGAGACCCAGTACTTC.

This clonotype was seen a handful of times. This chain connects TRBV9 to TRBJ2-1; possibly TRBD1 for D (5 bases). Germline V gene lookup returns CDR1 SGDLS and CDR2 YYNGEE. The CDR3 is made up of 13 amino acids. Trimming left V 4 bases short and J 9 bases short, with 14 bases between. This CDR3 reads CASSPPGGAEQFF. As DNA, the CDR3 is TGTGCCAGCAGCCCCCCCGGTGGGGCTGAGCAGTTCTTC.

Of note for this clonotype: Mismatch with germline at one junction end may stem from a read error. The chain couples TRBV20-1 to TRBJ2-3, with 9 nucleotides matching TRBD2. The CDR3 consists of 15 residues. Germline CDR1 DFQATT, CDR2 SNEGSKA (reference sequence). As DNA, the CDR3 is TGCAGTGCTAGTAGCGGGGGACCCAGCACGGATACGCAGTATTTT. It is translated as CSASSGGPSTDTQYF.

The chain recombines TRBV5-1 with TRBJ2-6, with 8 bases that match TRBD2. The V and J ends lost 2 bases and 4 bases, in that order; junction bases with no gene match: 5. The CDR3 covers 16 residues. The germline V gene encodes CDR1 SGHRS and CDR2 YFSETQ. The CDR3 region is CASSFSGTAGANVLTF. The CDR3 coding sequence is TGCGCCAGCAGCTTTAGCGGGACGGCCGGGGCCAACGTCCTGACTTTC.

The chain couples TRBV20-1 to TRBJ2-3; TRBD2 aligns across 8 bases. Trimming cost V 5 bases and J 4 bases; bases outside gene matches: 2. The germline V gene has CDR1 DFQATT and CDR2 SNEGSKA (reference sequence). This CDR3 is 12 amino acids long. The CDR3: CSAERESDTQYF. The DNA of the CDR3 is TGCAGTGCTGAGCGGGAGTCAGATACGCAGTATTTT.